This T cell receptor beta chain was identified during a study of cytomegalovirus exposure and HLA in healthy donors. Study-level background: Out of about 179 million T cells, an earlier analysis found about 100 million unique TCR beta sequences in total. Findings and caveats of the study: The authors later found TCR association rates varying by HLA locus, with DRB1 most and HLA-C fewest.

Researchers ran the PCR with 60 Vbeta and 13 Jbeta primers. Using immunoSEQ multiplex PCR, the repertoire was profiled, and TCRdb retains in-frame clones only, with some absent. This table has 150,000 or so clones, 9.7% appearing once. This clone was found a few times. Its antigen is as yet unknown. Germline V lookup: CDR1 LNHDA, CDR2 SQIVND (reference sequence). Trimming left V 5 bases short and J 4 bases short, with 15 bases between. The CDR3 has 16 residues. The sequence derives from a middle-aged man in good health and CMV-seronegative. The sample was PBMCs. The V and J genes are TRBV19 and TRBJ2-6; maybe TRBD1 (6 bases). CDR3 bases: TGTGCCAGTAGTTCGCAGGGGCCGCTCGGGGCCAACGTCCTGACTTTC. This sequence encodes CASSSQGPLGANVLTF.